Only one count was recorded for the clone carrying this T cell receptor beta chain. This record belongs to a study of T cell responses to AZD1222 COVID-19 vaccine. Here immunoSEQ multiplex PCR was the method, and the copy in TCRdb shows in-frame clones only, minus some. The sample shows some 56,000 clones, 80% to 90% of them seen only once. This specimen was peripheral blood, taken on day 0 of AZD1222 vaccination. This clonotype was obtained from an adult in good health.

Here the CDR3 reads CASSQGAVSSGNTIYF. The CDR3, as DNA: TGTGCCAGCAGCCAAGGGGCGGTATCCTCCGGAAACACCATATATTTT. The V call is TRBV3-1 (or the pseudogene TRBV3-2), the J call TRBJ1-3; D unclear. The V and J ends lost 1 base and 4 bases respectively, with 14 bases between them. The CDR3 spans 16 residues. The germline V gene has CDR1 LGHDT and CDR2 YNNKEL (reference sequence).